This TCR beta chain was recorded in a study of blood T cell repertoires in COVID-19. In germline, CDR1 is MNHEY, CDR2 SVGAGI. The V and J ends lost 5 bases and 3 bases, in that order; junction bases with no gene match: 3. The CDR3 extends over 14 amino acids. Profiling relied on immunoSEQ multiplex PCR, and the TCRdb table lists in-frame clones only, not all of them. The sample has a few hundred thousand clones, 83% seen once. In its sample, this clone was seen many times. The rearrangement uses TRBV6-5 and TRBJ1-4, with 7 bases aligning to TRBD1. The TCR sequence derives from a woman between 50 and 59 years old with acute or convalescent COVID-19. The sample consisted of peripheral blood. The CDR3: CASSRQGANEKLFF. DNA for the CDR3: TGTGCCAGCAGTCGACAGGGCGCTAATGAAAAACTGTTTTTT.